The 27 T cell receptor beta chains in this list originate from one sample, sequenced in a study of Ad26.COV2.S vaccination and SARS-CoV-2 variants. The treatment: approximately 18 received Ad26.COV2.S at low or high dose, single or two shots; 5 received placebo; per-sample allocation not given. Sampling happened 63 days after the first vaccine or placebo injection. This table comes from immunoSEQ multiplex PCR, and its TCRdb copy is limited to in-frame clones, with some not included. The sample lists about 370,000 clones, approximately 91% occurring once. Sequenced material: peripheral blood, taken in a trial of Ad26.COV2.S vaccine versus placebo. These receptors were taken from a person aged 18-60 years who received the Ad26.COV2.S COVID-19 vaccine or a placebo.

This clone was seen a single time. The CDR3 nucleotides are TGTGCCAGCAGTGAAGCATTACAGGGGAGGGGGTTCTTC. It yields the protein CASSEALQGRGFF. V usage is TRBV2 and J usage is TRBJ2-1, with D perhaps given as TRBD1 or TRBD2 (7 bases each). In germline, CDR1 is SNHLY, CDR2 FYNNEI. This CDR3 has 13 amino acids. The V end lost 0 bases, the J end lost 15 bases, and 15 bases lay between the germline ends.

This rearrangement joins TRBV7-6 to TRBJ2-5, with 11 bases aligning to TRBD2. After removal of 2 bases from V and 0 bases from J, the junction contained 11 bases not matched to a gene. Germline V gene sequence: CDR1 SGHVS, CDR2 FNYEAQ. There are 19 residues in the CDR3. The CDR3 spells CASSLKGLAATMYQETQYF. The CDR3 coding sequence is TGTGCCAGCAGCTTAAAGGGACTAGCGGCCACCATGTACCAAGAGACCCAGTACTTC.

This chain joins TRBV19 and TRBJ2-1; possibly TRBD2 for D (6 bases). The CDR3 covers 13 residues. Deletions cut 7 bases from V and 7 bases from J, with 14 bases between. Per germline, CDR1 LNHDA and CDR2 SQIVND (reference sequence). CDR3: CASTPPGRNEQFF. CDR3 bases: TGTGCCAGTACCCCCCCAGGGAGGAATGAGCAGTTCTTC.

The chain is built from TRBV27 and TRBJ1-4, with unresolved D. The germline gives CDR1 MNHEY, CDR2 SMNVEV (reference sequence). The V end was cut by 4 bases, the J end by 0 bases, with 9 bases between. The CDR3 runs 15 residues. The CDR3 here is CASSWSTTTNEKLFF. The CDR3 DNA sequence: TGTGCCAGCAGTTGGTCGACCACAACTAATGAAAAACTGTTTTTT.

This chain connects TRBV6-6 to TRBJ1-3; no clear D. This CDR3 spans 14 amino acids. Germline-derived CDR1 and CDR2 are MNHNY and SVGAGI (reference sequence). V was trimmed by 5 bases and J by 2 bases, leaving 10 bases between them. CDR3 in amino acids: CASSQASPGNTIYF. CDR3 nucleotide sequence: TGTGCCAGCAGTCAAGCTTCGCCTGGAAACACCATATATTTT.

The rearrangement links TRBV7-2 to TRBJ1-4; 9 nucleotides align to TRBD1. Germline trimming cut 1 base from V and 7 bases from J; bases unmatched to any gene: 7. The CDR3 is 16 residues long. Germline values: CDR1 SGHTA, CDR2 FQGNSA. CDR3: CASSLGRQGGGEKLFF. In nucleotides, the CDR3 is TGTGCCAGCAGCTTAGGAAGACAGGGGGGTGGTGAAAAACTGTTTTTT.

V usage is TRBV7-2 and J usage is TRBJ1-2; 8 bases line up with TRBD1. This CDR3 region has 13 residues. V lost 5 bases to trimming and J lost 8 bases; unmatched junction nucleotides: 7. CDR1 and CDR2 (germline): SGHTA, FQGNSA. The CDR3 DNA sequence: TGTGCCAGCAGCATCGGACAGGGTAGGGGCTACACCTTC. Its protein product is CASSIGQGRGYTF.

This sequence joins TRBV5-6 and TRBJ1-1; TRBD1 agrees at 10 bases. Trimming at V came to 5 bases and at J to 8 bases, leaving 6 bases not matched to a gene. The germline gives CDR1 SGHDT, CDR2 YYEEEE. The CDR3 extends over 13 amino acids. The CDR3 spells CASRLTGGVEAFF. CDR3 nucleotides: TGTGCCAGCAGATTGACAGGGGGCGTCGAAGCTTTCTTT.

The chain has TRBV7-9 and TRBJ1-1, with D unresolved. The CDR3 extends over 15 amino acids. Germline values: CDR1 SEHNR, CDR2 FQNEAQ (reference sequence). The V gene lost 2 bases and the J gene lost 6 bases, with 16 bases spanning the gap. The CDR3 sequence is CASSLPWAQVAEAFF. The CDR3 DNA sequence: TGTGCCAGCAGCTTACCCTGGGCCCAGGTCGCTGAAGCTTTCTTT. The entire variable domain, with the rest obtained from reference TRBV7-9 and TRBJ1-1, is as follows: DTGVSQNPRHKITKRGQNVTFRCDPISEHNRLYWYRQTLGQGPEFLTYFQNEAQLEKSRLLSDRFSAERPKGSFSTLEIQRTEQGDSAMYLCASSLPWAQVAEAFFGQGTRLTVV.

The gene calls are TRBV21-1 and TRBJ1-1. TRBV21-1 is annotated as a pseudogene. The CDR3 has 8 amino acids. In DNA, the CDR3 is TGTGCCAGCAGCGAGACTTTCTTT. It yields the protein CASSETFF.

The chain combines TRBV10-3 with TRBJ2-1; D possibly matches TRBD1 or TRBD2 (5 bases each). V lost 3 bases and J lost 9, with 15 bases in between. Germline CDR1 reads ENHRY; CDR2 reads SYGVKD. The length of the CDR3 is 14 residues. In DNA form, the CDR3 reads TGTGCCATCAGTGACTGGGACGCCCCGGGTGAGCAGTTCTTC. Translating it yields CAISDWDAPGEQFF.

The chain combines TRBV9 with TRBJ2-1, with 14 bases aligning to TRBD2. V trimming: 0 bases; J trimming: 8 bases; junction bases outside the gene matches: 10. Germline V gene sequence: CDR1 SGDLS, CDR2 YYNGEE. This CDR3 has 18 residues. The CDR3 sequence is CASSVDRLAGGLRYEQFF. The CDR3 nucleotides read TGTGCCAGCAGCGTAGACCGACTAGCGGGGGGGCTGCGCTATGAGCAGTTCTTC.

This chain connects TRBV5-1 to TRBJ2-5, with D possibly matching TRBD2 (6 bases). Trimming removed 4 bases at V and 5 bases at J, with 15 bases between. The CDR3 loop spans 14 amino acids. Germline CDR1 is SGHRS and CDR2 is YFSETQ. CDR3 in DNA: TGCGCCAGCAGCCGAACGGAGGGGAGGGAGACCCAGTACTTC. It is translated as CASSRTEGRETQYF.

The chain employs TRBV5-1 and TRBJ1-1; D ambiguous. The CDR3 runs 14 residues. Germline CDR1 and CDR2: SGHRS and YFSETQ. Trimming removed 0 bases from V and 3 bases from J, with 9 bases in between. CDR3 nucleotides: TGCGCCAGCAGCTTGGGCCCAGGCGACACTGAAGCTTTCTTT. Its protein is CASSLGPGDTEAFF.

This chain joins TRBV6-1 and TRBJ2-3; D possibly corresponds to TRBD2 (5 bases). Germline-derived CDR1 and CDR2 are MNHNS and SASEGT. Trimming stripped 1 base from V and 5 bases from J, with 13 bases between. CDR3 length: 15 residues. The CDR3 DNA follows: TGTGCCAGCAGTGAAGTCCTGGACCGGGGAGATACGCAGTATTTT. Translating it yields CASSEVLDRGDTQYF.

The V gene is TRBV5-1, the J gene TRBJ2-3; D is ambiguous. The CDR3 spans 13 residues. The germline CDR1 and CDR2 sequences are SGHRS and YFSETQ. V was clipped by 7 bases and J by 0 bases, with 9 bases between them. CDR3 loop: CASQLGSTDTQYF. DNA for the CDR3: TGCGCCAGCCAATTGGGGAGCACAGATACGCAGTATTTT.

The chain links TRBV12-5 to TRBJ2-1, with TRBD1 identical over 7 bases. V lost 2 bases to trimming and J lost 5 bases; unmatched junction nucleotides: 9. CDR3 length: 16 amino acids. CDR1 and CDR2 (germline): LGHNT, FRNRAP. CDR3 protein: CASGLLAGGRDNEQFF. CDR3 sequence (DNA): TGTGCTAGTGGTTTGTTGGCAGGGGGACGGGACAATGAGCAGTTCTTC.

The chain uses TRBV5-1 and TRBJ2-1; 10 bases fit TRBD2. The V gene end was trimmed by 0 bases and the J gene end by 6 bases; junction bases not matched to a gene: 3. This CDR3 has 15 amino acids. The germline gives CDR1 SGHRS, CDR2 YFSETQ. CDR3 DNA: TGCGCCAGCAGCTTGGAAGCGGGGGGGTCCAATGAGCAGTTCTTC. This codes for CASSLEAGGSNEQFF.

The rearrangement uses TRBV9 and TRBJ2-3; TRBD2 is a possible D gene (7 bases). This CDR3 is 16 amino acids long. Looked up from germline, CDR1 is SGDLS and CDR2 is YYNGEE. V lost 2 bases and J 2 bases, leaving 15 bases between the germline ends. The CDR3 DNA is TGTGCCAGCAGCGTCTCGTGGGGGGGCCTCACAGATACGCAGTATTTT. Encoded protein: CASSVSWGGLTDTQYF.

The chain uses TRBV3-1 (or the pseudogene TRBV3-2) and TRBJ2-5; 11 bases are a match to TRBD1. The CDR3 sequence is 16 residues long. Germline CDR1 is LGHDT and CDR2 is YNNKEL (reference sequence). J lost 5 bases, V lost 5 bases, and 10 bases had no gene match. The CDR3 nucleotides read TGTGCCAGCAGCACCCGACCGGGACAGGGGGAGGAGACCCAGTACTTC. It is translated as CASSTRPGQGEETQYF.

V usage is TRBV3-1 (or the pseudogene TRBV3-2) and J usage is TRBJ2-7; D assignment may be TRBD1 or TRBD2 (5 bases each). V lost 4 bases, J lost 3 bases, and 13 bases lay in between. The germline V gene encodes CDR1 LGHDT and CDR2 YNNKEL (reference sequence). This CDR3 comprises 14 residues. CDR3 sequence reads: CASSLRDGYYEQYF. CDR3 in DNA: TGTGCCAGCAGCCTCCGGGACGGATACTACGAGCAGTACTTC.

This chain uses TRBV5-8 with TRBJ1-2, with 7 bases aligning to TRBD1. CDR3 size: 14 residues. CDR1 is SGHTS, CDR2 YDEGEE, per germline. V lost 4 bases, J lost 2 bases, and 5 bases stayed unmatched. The CDR3 bases are TGTGCCAGCAGCCCGGACAGGATGAACTATGGCTACACCTTC. Its translation: CASSPDRMNYGYTF.

The chain recombines TRBV30 with TRBJ1-1; D remains unclear. Germline CDR1 reads GTSNPN; CDR2 reads SVGIG (reference sequence). V shed 0 bases and J shed 1 base, with 6 bases lying between them. The CDR3 length is 13 residues. The CDR3 sequence: CAWSVGQNTEAFF. CDR3 sequence (DNA): TGTGCCTGGAGTGTAGGGCAGAACACTGAAGCTTTCTTT.

This chain links TRBV18 with TRBJ1-3; no reliable D call. The ends were cut back, 3 bases at V and 3 bases at J, with 9 bases in the middle. The CDR3 consists of 14 residues. Germline CDR1 is KGHSH and CDR2 is LQKENI. For the CDR3, the DNA is TGTGCCAGCTCACCGGAAGGATTTGGAAACACCATATATTTT. It specifies CASSPEGFGNTIYF.

The J gene is TRBJ2-1, the V gene TRBV19, with 12 bases identical to TRBD2. V lost 3 bases to trimming and J lost 8 bases; unmatched junction nucleotides: 5. The CDR3 totals 15 residues. Germline lookup yields CDR1 LNHDA and CDR2 SQIVND (reference sequence). In DNA, the CDR3 is TGTGCCAGTAGTATCGGACTAGCGGGGATCGATGAGCAGTTCTTC. This codes for CASSIGLAGIDEQFF.

This clone is a singleton in its sample. The rearrangement links TRBV6-1 to TRBJ2-7; 7 bases fit TRBD1. This CDR3 is 15 amino acids long. Trimming cost V 5 bases and J 0 bases; bases outside gene matches: 7. Germline V gives CDR1 MNHNS, CDR2 SASEGT. The CDR3 region is CASSPGQAYSYEQYF. CDR3 nucleotides: TGTGCCAGCAGTCCCGGACAGGCCTACTCCTACGAGCAGTACTTC.

The rearrangement links TRBV28 to TRBJ2-7; 10 bases agree with TRBD2. The germline CDR1 and CDR2 sequences are MDHEN and SYDVKM. This CDR3 comprises 15 residues. The V gene end was trimmed by 6 bases and the J gene end by 4 bases; junction bases not matched to a gene: 9. The CDR3 DNA reads TGTGCCAGCAGCATAATTAGCGGGGGGAATTACGAGCAGTACTTC. It encodes CASSIISGGNYEQYF.